The present T cell receptor (beta chain) was sequenced within a study of blood T cell repertoires in COVID-19. The overall study: COVID-19 samples from acute and convalescent phases originated in the United States, Italy and Spain. Sources were T cells, B-cell-depleted T cells, or PBMCs; the material itself was cDNA or gDNA.

In the original workflow: Cell counts per sample came from amplifying reference gene primers. Repertoires were generated with immunoSEQ multiplex PCR, while TCRdb's copy carries only in-frame clones and drops some. That table furnishes V, J and clone size, whereas the DNA furnished D and trimming. The data contain approximately 670,000 clones, just under 90% of them singletons. After removal of 4 bases from V and 7 bases from J, the junction contained 10 bases not matched to a gene. Germline CDR1 and CDR2: MNHEY and SMNVEV (reference sequence). The CDR3 has 16 amino acids. Sequencing was performed on peripheral blood. This chain joins TRBV27 and TRBJ1-6, with 7 positions matching TRBD1. The receptor comes from a woman aged 18-29 years with acute or convalescent COVID-19. The CDR3 DNA reads as TGTGCCAGCAGTTCATCAGGGGGATTCGGAAATTCACCCCTCCACTTT. Residues: CASSSSGGFGNSPLHF.